One sample yielded the 17 T cell receptor beta chains listed below, sequenced in a study of response to subunit inactivated influenza vaccine. TCRdb reprocessed the RT-PCR reads via MiXCR and lists one record per CDR3 protein. The repertoire consists of fewer than 350,000 distinct CDR3 sequences, with 20% to 25% occurring once and the leading ten covering more than 8.5%. The sequenced sample was PBMCs from blood, obtained approximately 20 months after vaccination. These TCRs come from a man between 45 and 75 years old who received an inactivated influenza vaccine.

This clonotype has a handful of counts. The rearrangement links TRBV7-8 to TRBJ2-3, with a possible D match to TRBD1 (7 bases). CDR1 and CDR2 (germline): SGHVS, FQNEAQ. This CDR3 comprises 14 residues. The germline V and J ends were trimmed by 5 bases and 11 bases, with 20 bases remaining between them. The CDR3 nucleotides are TGTGCCAGCAGCGCGGGACAGCATGTGGACGGGCAGTATTTT. As protein: CASSAGQHVDGQYF.

This chain links TRBV14 with TRBJ1-1, with D possibly TRBD1 on 5 matching bases. Trimming stripped 3 bases from V and 10 bases from J, with 15 bases between. Germline CDR1 reads SGHDN; CDR2 reads FVKESK. CDR3 length: 13 residues. The CDR3 nucleotides are TGTGCCAGCAGCCATGTGCAGGGTGAAGGAGCTTTCTTT. Its translation is CASSHVQGEGAFF.

This clonotype was seen at least ten times. This chain joins TRBV9 and TRBJ2-1, with a weak D call TRBD2 (5 bases). Germline V lookup: CDR1 SGDLS, CDR2 YYNGEE. The CDR3 covers 15 residues. Trimming left V 3 bases short and J 6 bases short, with 16 bases between. CDR3 in amino acids: CASSGLEGLSNEQFF. The CDR3 DNA is TGTGCCAGCAGCGGTCTCGAGGGCCTAAGCAATGAGCAGTTCTTC.

The V call is TRBV3-1, the J call TRBJ2-1; 7 positions agree with TRBD1. Germline V CDR1 and CDR2: LGHDT, YNNKEL (reference sequence). V lost 4 bases, J lost 15 bases, and 12 bases stayed unmatched. CDR3 size: 13 residues. For the CDR3, the DNA is TGTGCCAGCAGCCTTGGGTCGGACAGGACGGCGTTCTTC. Its protein product is CASSLGSDRTAFF.

This clonotype showed up just a few times. The chain couples TRBV7-9 to TRBJ2-7; TRBD2 is a possible D gene (7 bases). V lost 7 bases and J lost 5, with 21 bases in between. Germline CDR1 and CDR2: SEHNR and FQNEAQ (reference sequence). This CDR3 is 15 amino acids long. The CDR3: CASNSPGGTADEQYF. The DNA of the CDR3 is TGTGCCAGCAACTCTCCGGGGGGCACCGCCGACGAGCAGTACTTC. Supplemented by reference TRBV7-9 and TRBJ2-7, the full variable domain reads DTGVSQNPRHKITKRGQNVTFRCDPISEHNRLYWYRQTLGQGPEFLTYFQNEAQLEKSRLLSDRFSAERPKGSFSTLEIQRTEQGDSAMYLCASNSPGGTADEQYFGPGTRLTVT.

The chain couples TRBV10-3 to TRBJ2-3; D may be TRBD2 (6 bases). The CDR3 consists of 12 residues. Per germline, CDR1 ENHRY and CDR2 SYGVKD. Trimming left V 11 bases short and J 0 bases short, with 9 bases between. DNA for the CDR3: TGTGCCGTCCGGGGGAGCACAGATACGCAGTATTTT. Encoded protein: CAVRGSTDTQYF.

A few counts support this clonotype. The chain links TRBV20-1 to TRBJ1-6, with 9 positions matching TRBD1. The CDR3 is 13 amino acids. V lost 6 bases to trimming and J lost 13 bases; unmatched junction nucleotides: 10. Germline V gene data show CDR1 as DFQATT and CDR2 as SNEGSKA (reference sequence). The CDR3, as DNA: TGCAGTGCCTACAGGGACAGGGTGTCGCCCCTCCACTTT. This gives the protein CSAYRDRVSPLHF.

The table lists this clonotype with a few counts. The chain uses TRBV9 and TRBJ2-1, with D hard to call. V was trimmed by 0 bases and J by 3 bases, leaving 4 bases between them. The CDR3 runs to 13 residues. Germline V lookup: CDR1 SGDLS, CDR2 YYNGEE. CDR3 loop: CASSVAYYNEQFF. The CDR3 region has the DNA TGTGCCAGCAGCGTAGCGTACTACAATGAGCAGTTCTTC.

The chain is built from TRBV6-5 and TRBJ1-1; D unclear. The CDR3 extends over 15 amino acids. The V and J ends lost 2 bases and 0 bases respectively, with 10 bases between them. The germline V gene encodes CDR1 MNHEY and CDR2 SVGAGI. CDR3 nucleotides: TGTGCCAGCAGTTACGGTCAGCCATTGAACACTGAAGCTTTCTTT. This gives the protein CASSYGQPLNTEAFF.

This clonotype showed up just a few times. The genes are TRBV28 and TRBJ2-7, with 8 bases matching TRBD1. The CDR3 is 17 residues long. J gave up 1 base and V 2 bases, and 10 bases lay outside the gene matches. Germline V gene data show CDR1 as MDHEN and CDR2 as SYDVKM. The CDR3 spells CASSLTPQGARSYEQYF. CDR3 DNA: TGTGCCAGCAGTTTAACCCCCCAGGGGGCGCGGTCCTACGAGCAGTACTTC.

A few counts support this clonotype. V and J are TRBV20-1 and TRBJ2-7, with D possibly called TRBD1 or TRBD2 (5 bases each). CDR3 length: 13 amino acids. Germline CDR1 reads DFQATT; CDR2 reads SNEGSKA (reference sequence). Deletions cut 0 bases from V and 7 bases from J, with 13 bases between. CDR3 nucleotides: TGCAGTGCTAGAGATGGGGGACGAAGGGAGCAGTACTTC. This sequence encodes CSARDGGRREQYF.

The V gene is TRBV6-5, the J gene TRBJ1-2, with TRBD1 matching 8 bases. Germline trimming cut 5 bases from V and 4 bases from J; bases unmatched to any gene: 9. The CDR3 has 15 amino acids. Germline CDR1 reads MNHEY; CDR2 reads SVGAGI. The CDR3 reads CASSTLRTGFYGYTF. CDR3 coding DNA: TGTGCCAGCAGTACTCTCCGGACAGGGTTCTATGGCTACACCTTC.

Only a few counts were recorded for this clonotype. CDR3 sequence: CASSVGVNQPQHF. The CDR3 DNA is TGTGCCAGCAGTGTTGGGGTCAATCAGCCCCAGCATTTT. The V gene is TRBV2, the J gene TRBJ1-5; D gene unclear. V lost 4 bases and J lost 3, with 7 bases in between. This CDR3 has 13 amino acids. Germline V gene lookup returns CDR1 SNHLY and CDR2 FYNNEI. Drawing the rest from reference TRBV2 and TRBJ1-5, the complete variable domain is EPEVTQTPSHQVTQMGQEVILRCVPISNHLYFYWYRQILGQKVEFLVSFYNNEISEKSEIFDDQFSVERPDGSNFTLKIRSTKLEDSAMYFCASSVGVNQPQHFGDGTRLSIL.

This chain joins TRBV11-2 and TRBJ2-1; TRBD2 matches at 9 bases. Germline V lookup: CDR1 SGHAT, CDR2 FQNNGV. V shed 3 bases and J 6 bases; nucleotides not matched to a gene: 15. The CDR3 sequence is 18 residues long. The CDR3 nucleotides are TGTGCCAGCAGCTTCACGAGGGGGTCTAGCGGGAATGTCAATGAGCAGTTCTTC. It specifies CASSFTRGSSGNVNEQFF.

This clonotype showed up many times. The V call is TRBV12-3 or TRBV12-4, the J call TRBJ1-1; maybe TRBD1 (5 bases). Trimming pared 0 bases from V and 10 bases from J, leaving 9 bases between. The CDR3 loop spans 12 amino acids. CDR3 protein: CASSLAGVGAFF. DNA for the CDR3: TGTGCCAGCAGTTTAGCGGGGGTTGGAGCTTTCTTT.

This clonotype was counted once. The chain is built from TRBV29-1 and TRBJ2-3; a weak D match, TRBD1 (6 bases). The ends were cut back, 7 bases at V and 1 base at J, with 9 bases in the middle. Germline V gene lookup returns CDR1 SQVTM and CDR2 ANQGSEA. The CDR3 has 12 amino acids. CDR3 amino acids: CSAEGGTDTQYF. For the CDR3, the DNA is TGCAGCGCCGAGGGGGGCACAGATACGCAGTATTTT.

This clonotype was detected ten times or more. V usage is TRBV12-3 or TRBV12-4 and J usage is TRBJ1-2, with 10 bases that match TRBD1. The CDR3 sequence is 14 residues long. The V and J ends lost 7 bases and 8 bases, in that order; junction bases with no gene match: 10. CDR3 amino acids: CASKRTGTGEGYTF. DNA of the CDR3: TGTGCCAGCAAGAGAACCGGGACAGGGGAAGGCTACACCTTC.